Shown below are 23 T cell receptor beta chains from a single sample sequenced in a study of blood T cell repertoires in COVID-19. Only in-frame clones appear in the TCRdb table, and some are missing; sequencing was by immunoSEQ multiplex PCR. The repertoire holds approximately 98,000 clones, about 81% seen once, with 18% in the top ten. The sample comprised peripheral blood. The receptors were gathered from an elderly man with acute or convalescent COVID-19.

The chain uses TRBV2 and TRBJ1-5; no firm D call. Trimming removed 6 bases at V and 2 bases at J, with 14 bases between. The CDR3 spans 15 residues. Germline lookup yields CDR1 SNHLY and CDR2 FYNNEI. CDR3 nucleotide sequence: TGTGCCAGCAGAAAGGGTACTAGGGGCAATCAGCCCCAGCATTTT. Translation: CASRKGTRGNQPQHF.

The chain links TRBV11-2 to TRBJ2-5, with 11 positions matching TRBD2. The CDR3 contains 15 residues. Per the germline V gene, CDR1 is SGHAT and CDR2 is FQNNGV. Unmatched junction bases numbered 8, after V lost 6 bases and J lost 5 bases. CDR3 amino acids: CASRSLAGVQETQYF. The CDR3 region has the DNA TGTGCCAGCAGGTCACTAGCGGGAGTCCAGGAGACCCAGTACTTC.

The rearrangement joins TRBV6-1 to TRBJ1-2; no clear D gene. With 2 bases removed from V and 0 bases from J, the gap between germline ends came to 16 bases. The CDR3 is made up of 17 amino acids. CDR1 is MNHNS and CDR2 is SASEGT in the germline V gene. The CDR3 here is CASSESRADGANYGYTF. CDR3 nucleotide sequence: TGTGCCAGCAGTGAATCCCGCGCAGATGGAGCTAACTATGGCTACACCTTC.

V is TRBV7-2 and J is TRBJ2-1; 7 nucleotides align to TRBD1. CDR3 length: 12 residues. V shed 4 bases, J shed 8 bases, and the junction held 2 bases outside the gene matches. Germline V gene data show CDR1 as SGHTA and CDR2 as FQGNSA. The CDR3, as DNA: TGTGCCAGCAGCTCGACAGGGTATGAGCAGTTCTTC. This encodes CASSSTGYEQFF.

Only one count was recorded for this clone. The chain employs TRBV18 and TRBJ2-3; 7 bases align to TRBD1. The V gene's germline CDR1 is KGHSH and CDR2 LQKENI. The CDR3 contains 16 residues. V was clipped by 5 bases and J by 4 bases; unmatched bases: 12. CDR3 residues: CASSSTQGSLADTQYF. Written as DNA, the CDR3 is TGTGCCAGCTCAAGTACACAGGGGAGTTTGGCAGATACGCAGTATTTT.

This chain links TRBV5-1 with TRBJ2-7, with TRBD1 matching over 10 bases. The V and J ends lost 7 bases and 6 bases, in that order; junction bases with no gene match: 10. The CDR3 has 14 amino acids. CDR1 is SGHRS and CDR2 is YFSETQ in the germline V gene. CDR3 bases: TGCGCCAGCCGTACCGGGACAGGGGCCCCCGAGCAGTACTTC. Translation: CASRTGTGAPEQYF.

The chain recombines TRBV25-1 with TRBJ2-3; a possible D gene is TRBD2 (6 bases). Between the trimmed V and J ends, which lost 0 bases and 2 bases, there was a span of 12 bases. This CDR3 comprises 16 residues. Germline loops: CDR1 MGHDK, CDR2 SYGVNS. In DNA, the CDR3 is TGTGCCAGCAGTGAATATCGGGCGGGGTACACAGATACGCAGTATTTT. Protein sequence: CASSEYRAGYTDTQYF.

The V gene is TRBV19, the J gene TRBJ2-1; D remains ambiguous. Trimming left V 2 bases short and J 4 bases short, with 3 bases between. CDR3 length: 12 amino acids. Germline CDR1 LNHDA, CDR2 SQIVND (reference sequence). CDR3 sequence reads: CASSIQYNEQFF. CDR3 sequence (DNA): TGTGCCAGTAGTATACAATACAATGAGCAGTTCTTC.

The CDR3 loop is CASSLTGQGYTF. The CDR3 nucleotides read TGTGCCAGCAGTTTGACAGGGCAAGGCTACACCTTC. The rearrangement links TRBV12-3 or TRBV12-4 to TRBJ1-2; 7 nucleotides line up with TRBD1. The CDR3 loop spans 12 amino acids. The V gene end was trimmed by 3 bases and the J gene end by 8 bases; junction bases not matched to a gene: 3.

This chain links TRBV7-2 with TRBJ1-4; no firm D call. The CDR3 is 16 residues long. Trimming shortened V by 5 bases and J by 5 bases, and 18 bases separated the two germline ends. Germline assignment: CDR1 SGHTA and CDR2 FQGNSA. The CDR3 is CASSTRLRRYNEKLFF. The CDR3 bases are TGTGCCAGCAGCACCCGCCTTAGAAGATACAATGAAAAACTGTTTTTT.

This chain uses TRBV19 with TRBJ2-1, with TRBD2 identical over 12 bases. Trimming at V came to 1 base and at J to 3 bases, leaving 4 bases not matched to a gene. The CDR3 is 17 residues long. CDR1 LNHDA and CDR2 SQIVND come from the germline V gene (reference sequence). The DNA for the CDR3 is TGTGCCAGTAGTATAGTCCTACTAGCGGGGGGCTACAATGAGCAGTTCTTC. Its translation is CASSIVLLAGGYNEQFF.

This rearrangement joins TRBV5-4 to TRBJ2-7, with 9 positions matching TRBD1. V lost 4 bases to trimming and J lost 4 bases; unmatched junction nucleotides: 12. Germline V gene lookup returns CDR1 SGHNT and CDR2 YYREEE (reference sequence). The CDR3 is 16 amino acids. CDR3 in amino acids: CASSRDREAPGYEQYF. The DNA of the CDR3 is TGTGCCAGCAGCCGGGACAGGGAAGCGCCGGGGTACGAGCAGTACTTC.

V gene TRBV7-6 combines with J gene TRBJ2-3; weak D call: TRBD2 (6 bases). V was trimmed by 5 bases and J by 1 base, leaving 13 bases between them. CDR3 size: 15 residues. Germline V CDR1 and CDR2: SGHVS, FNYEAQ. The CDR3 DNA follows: TGTGCCAGCAGCGGGACTTCTTACGGCACAGATACGCAGTATTTT. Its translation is CASSGTSYGTDTQYF.

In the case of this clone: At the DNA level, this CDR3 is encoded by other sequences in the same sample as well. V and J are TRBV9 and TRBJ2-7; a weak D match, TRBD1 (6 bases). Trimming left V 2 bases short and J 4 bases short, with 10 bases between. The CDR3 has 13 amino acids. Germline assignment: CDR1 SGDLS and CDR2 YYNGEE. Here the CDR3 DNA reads TGTGCCAGCAGCGTTACAGGGCAGTACGAGCAGTACTTC. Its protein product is CASSVTGQYEQYF.

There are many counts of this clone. CDR3 sequence (DNA): TGTGCCATCGGGACAGGGGGCGGAAGGTACTTC. The encoded protein is CAIGTGGGRYF. This rearrangement joins TRBV6-5 to TRBJ2-7; 12 bases are shared with TRBD1. The germline V gene has CDR1 MNHEY and CDR2 SVGAGI. The CDR3 has 11 amino acids. Germline trimming cut 10 bases from V and 12 bases from J; bases unmatched to any gene: 7.

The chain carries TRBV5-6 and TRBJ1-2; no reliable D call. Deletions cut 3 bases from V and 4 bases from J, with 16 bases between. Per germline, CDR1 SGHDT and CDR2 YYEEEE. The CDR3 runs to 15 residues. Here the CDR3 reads CASSWREEGTYGYTF. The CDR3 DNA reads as TGTGCCAGCAGCTGGAGGGAGGAGGGTACCTATGGCTACACCTTC.

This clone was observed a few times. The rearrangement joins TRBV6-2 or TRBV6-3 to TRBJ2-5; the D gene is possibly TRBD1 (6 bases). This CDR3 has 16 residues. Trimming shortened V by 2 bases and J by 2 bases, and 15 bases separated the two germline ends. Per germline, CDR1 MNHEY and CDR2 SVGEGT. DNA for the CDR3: TGTGCCAGCAGTTACCCTCTTGGACAGAGACAAGAGACCCAGTACTTC. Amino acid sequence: CASSYPLGQRQETQYF.

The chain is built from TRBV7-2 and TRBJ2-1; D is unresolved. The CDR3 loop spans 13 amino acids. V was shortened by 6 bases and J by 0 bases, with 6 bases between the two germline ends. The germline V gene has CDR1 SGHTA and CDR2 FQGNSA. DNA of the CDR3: TGTGCCAGCAGTAAAAACTCCTACAATGAGCAGTTCTTC. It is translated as CASSKNSYNEQFF.

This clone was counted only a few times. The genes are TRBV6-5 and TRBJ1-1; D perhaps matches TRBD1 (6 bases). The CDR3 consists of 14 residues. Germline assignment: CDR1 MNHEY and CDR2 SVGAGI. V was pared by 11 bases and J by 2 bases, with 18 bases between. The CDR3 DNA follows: TGTGCCGCCGGGTCGAGGGGGTTCAACACTGAAGCTTTCTTT. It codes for CAAGSRGFNTEAFF.

DNA of the CDR3: TGTGCCAGCAGCTTAAGGACTAGCTCCCGCAATGAGCAGTTCTTC. It encodes CASSLRTSSRNEQFF. The chain recombines TRBV11-2 with TRBJ2-1; 8 bases map to TRBD2. This CDR3 has 15 amino acids. The germline V gene has CDR1 SGHAT and CDR2 FQNNGV. The J segment lost 6 bases and the V segment lost 2 bases, leaving 6 bases of the junction unmatched. The entire variable domain, with the rest obtained from reference TRBV11-2 and TRBJ2-1, is as follows: EAGVAQSPRYKIIEKRQSVAFWCNPISGHATLYWYQQILGQGPKLLIQFQNNGVVDDSQLPKDRFSAERLKGVDSTLKIQPAKLEDSAVYLCASSLRTSSRNEQFFGPGTRLTVL.

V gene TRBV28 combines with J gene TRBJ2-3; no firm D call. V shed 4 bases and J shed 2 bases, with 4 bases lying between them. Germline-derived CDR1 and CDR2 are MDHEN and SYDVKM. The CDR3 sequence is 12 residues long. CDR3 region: CASSSDTDTQYF. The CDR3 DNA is TGTGCCAGCAGTTCAGACACAGATACGCAGTATTTT.

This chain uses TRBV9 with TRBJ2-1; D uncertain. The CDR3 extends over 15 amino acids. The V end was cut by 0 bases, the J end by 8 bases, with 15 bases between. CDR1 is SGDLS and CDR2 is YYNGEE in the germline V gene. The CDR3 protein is CASSVGPQIGDEQFF. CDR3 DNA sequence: TGTGCCAGCAGCGTAGGGCCACAAATTGGAGATGAGCAGTTCTTC.

The CDR3 loop is CASSFAHGTGTYEQYF. As DNA, the CDR3 is TGTGCCAGCAGTTTTGCCCACGGGACAGGTACTTACGAGCAGTACTTC. The chain recombines TRBV27 with TRBJ2-7, with TRBD1 matching 8 bases. V lost 3 bases to trimming and J lost 4 bases; unmatched junction nucleotides: 11. Germline CDR1 MNHEY, CDR2 SMNVEV (reference sequence). This CDR3 spans 16 amino acids.